In this sample, the clone carrying this T cell receptor (beta chain) turned up a few times. Its antigen is not identified. The entry originates in a study of CD8 T cells in ankylosing spondylitis. The V and J ends lost 3 bases and 6 bases respectively, with 17 bases between them. CDR3 length: 15 amino acids. Germline assignment: CDR1 MGHRA and CDR2 YSYEKL. Overall study findings and caveats: Roughly eight highly homologous variants made up a TCR beta motif, and this motif appeared characteristic of ankylosing spondylitis blood.

In TCRdb, the 5' RACE reads were re-called with MiXCR into one record per CDR3 protein. The top ten clones hold 15% to 20% of a sample with under 850,000 distinct CDR3 sequences, roughly 19% of them seen once. Sequenced input: blood, either unsorted or a sorted T cell fraction (not recorded which). The receptor's source is a male donor with ankylosing spondylitis. The V and J genes are TRBV4-1 and TRBJ1-2; D may be TRBD1 (6 bases). The CDR3 protein is CASSQLQGGEDGYTF. CDR3 bases: TGCGCCAGCAGCCAGTTACAAGGGGGGGAGGATGGCTACACCTTC.